This paragraph reports one TCR beta chain. The data derive from a study of cytomegalovirus exposure and HLA in healthy donors. 13 Jbeta primers and 60 Vbeta primers were used for the PCR. In the original workflow: In a later analysis, of around 83 million unique beta chains, roughly 10 million appeared in at least two donors. TCRdb keeps only in-frame clones here, not all; method: immunoSEQ multiplex PCR. V, J and clone size were drawn from that table, and D and trimming were deduced from the DNA. The repertoire includes over 200,000 clones, approximately 70% of them detected once, and roughly 1.9% sits in the top ten. The CDR3 is 14 residues long. Germline CDR1 MNHNS, CDR2 SASEGT. V gave up 6 bases and J gave up 0 bases; unmatched junction bases: 3. Healthy bone marrow donors made up the donor group. Nominally healthy donors were sampled, though unrecorded immune exposures were likely.

This TCR came from a woman in her 30s in good health and CMV-seronegative. This sequence joins TRBV6-1 and TRBJ2-7; 9 nucleotides line up with TRBD1. The sample consisted of PBMCs. The CDR3 DNA follows: TGTGCCAGCAGCCGGGACAGGGACTCCTACGAGCAGTACTTC. Translating gives CASSRDRDSYEQYF.